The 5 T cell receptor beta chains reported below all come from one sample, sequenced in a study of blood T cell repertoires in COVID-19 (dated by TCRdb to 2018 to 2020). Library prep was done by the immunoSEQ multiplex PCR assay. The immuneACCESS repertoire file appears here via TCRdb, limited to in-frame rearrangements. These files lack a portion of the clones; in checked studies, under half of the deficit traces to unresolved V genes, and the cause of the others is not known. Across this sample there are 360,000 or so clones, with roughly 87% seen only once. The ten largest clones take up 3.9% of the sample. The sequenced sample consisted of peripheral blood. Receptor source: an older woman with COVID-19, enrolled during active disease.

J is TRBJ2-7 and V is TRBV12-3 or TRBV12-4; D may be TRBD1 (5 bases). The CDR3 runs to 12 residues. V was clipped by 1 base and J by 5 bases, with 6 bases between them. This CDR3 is CASSLVRDEQYF. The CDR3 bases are TGTGCCAGCAGTTTAGTCAGGGACGAGCAGTACTTC.

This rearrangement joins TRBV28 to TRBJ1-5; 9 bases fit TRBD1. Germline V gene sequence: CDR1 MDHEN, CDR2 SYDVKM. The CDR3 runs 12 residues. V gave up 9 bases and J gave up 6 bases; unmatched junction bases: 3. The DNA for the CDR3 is TGTGCCAGACAGGGGGCGGGTCAGCCCCAGCATTTT. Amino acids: CARQGAGQPQHF.

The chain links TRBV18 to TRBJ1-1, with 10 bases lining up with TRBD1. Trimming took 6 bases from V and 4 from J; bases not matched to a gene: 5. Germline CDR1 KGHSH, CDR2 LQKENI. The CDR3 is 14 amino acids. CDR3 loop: CASSETGGFTEAFF. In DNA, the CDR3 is TGTGCCAGCTCCGAGACAGGGGGCTTCACTGAAGCTTTCTTT.

The CDR3 DNA is TGTGCCAGCAGCACAAGACAGGGTTACTACGAGCAGTACTTC. Amino acids: CASSTRQGYYEQYF. The V and J genes are TRBV5-6 and TRBJ2-7, with TRBD1 identical over 7 bases. The CDR3 covers 14 residues. From germline, CDR1 is SGHDT and CDR2 YYEEEE. Trimming at V came to 4 bases and at J to 3 bases, leaving 7 bases not matched to a gene.

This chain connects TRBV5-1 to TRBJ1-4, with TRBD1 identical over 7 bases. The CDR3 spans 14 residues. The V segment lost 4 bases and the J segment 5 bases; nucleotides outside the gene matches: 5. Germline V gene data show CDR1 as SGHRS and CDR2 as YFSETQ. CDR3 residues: CASSPTGPNEKLFF. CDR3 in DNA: TGCGCCAGCAGCCCGACAGGGCCGAATGAAAAACTGTTTTTT.